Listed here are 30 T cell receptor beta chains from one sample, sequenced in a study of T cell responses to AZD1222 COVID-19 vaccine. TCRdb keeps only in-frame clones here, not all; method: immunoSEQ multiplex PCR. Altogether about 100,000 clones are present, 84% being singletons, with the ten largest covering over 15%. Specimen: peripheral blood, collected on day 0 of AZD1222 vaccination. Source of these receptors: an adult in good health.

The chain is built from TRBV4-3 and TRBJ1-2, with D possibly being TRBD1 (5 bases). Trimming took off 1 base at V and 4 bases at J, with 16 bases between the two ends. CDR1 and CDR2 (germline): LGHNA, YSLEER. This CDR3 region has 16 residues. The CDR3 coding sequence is TGCGCCAGCAGCCAAGCCTACGTGGGGGTTGGCTATGGCTACACCTTC. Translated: CASSQAYVGVGYGYTF.

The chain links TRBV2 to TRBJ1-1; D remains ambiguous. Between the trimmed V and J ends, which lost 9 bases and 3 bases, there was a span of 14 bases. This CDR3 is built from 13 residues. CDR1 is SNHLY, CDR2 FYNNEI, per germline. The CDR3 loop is CASTPLRDTEAFF. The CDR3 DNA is TGTGCCAGTACGCCGTTACGGGACACTGAAGCTTTCTTT.

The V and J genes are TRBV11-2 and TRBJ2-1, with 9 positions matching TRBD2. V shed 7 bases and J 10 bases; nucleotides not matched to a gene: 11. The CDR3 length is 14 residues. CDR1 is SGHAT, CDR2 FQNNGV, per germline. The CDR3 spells CASTTARGGLEQFF. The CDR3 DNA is TGTGCCAGCACCACGGCGCGGGGGGGCCTAGAGCAGTTCTTC. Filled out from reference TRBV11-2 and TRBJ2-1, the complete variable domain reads EAGVAQSPRYKIIEKRQSVAFWCNPISGHATLYWYQQILGQGPKLLIQFQNNGVVDDSQLPKDRFSAERLKGVDSTLKIQPAKLEDSAVYLCASTTARGGLEQFFGPGTRLTVL.

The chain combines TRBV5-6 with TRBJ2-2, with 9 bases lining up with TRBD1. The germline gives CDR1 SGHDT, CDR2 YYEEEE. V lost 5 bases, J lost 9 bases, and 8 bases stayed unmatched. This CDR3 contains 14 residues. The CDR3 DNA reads TGTGCCAGCAGACGCGGACAGGGGTTCAGGGAGCTGTTTTTT. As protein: CASRRGQGFRELFF.

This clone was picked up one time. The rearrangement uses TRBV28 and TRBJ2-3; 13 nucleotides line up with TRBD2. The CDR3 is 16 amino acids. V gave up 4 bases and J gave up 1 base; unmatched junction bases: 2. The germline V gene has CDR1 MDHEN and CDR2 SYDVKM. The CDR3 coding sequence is TGTGCCAGCAGTTCCGGACTAGCGGGAGGCACAGATACGCAGTATTTT. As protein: CASSSGLAGGTDTQYF.

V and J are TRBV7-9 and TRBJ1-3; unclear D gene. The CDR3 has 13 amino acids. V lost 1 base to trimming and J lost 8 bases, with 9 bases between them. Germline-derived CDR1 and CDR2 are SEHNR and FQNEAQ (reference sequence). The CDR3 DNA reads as TGTGCCAGCAGCTTAGATCTGGTTGACACCATATATTTT. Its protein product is CASSLDLVDTIYF.

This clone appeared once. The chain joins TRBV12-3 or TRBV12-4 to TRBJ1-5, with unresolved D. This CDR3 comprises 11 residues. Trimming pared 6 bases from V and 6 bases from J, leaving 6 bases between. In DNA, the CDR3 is TGTGCCAGCAGCACGGGTCAGCCCCAGCATTTT. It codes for CASSTGQPQHF.

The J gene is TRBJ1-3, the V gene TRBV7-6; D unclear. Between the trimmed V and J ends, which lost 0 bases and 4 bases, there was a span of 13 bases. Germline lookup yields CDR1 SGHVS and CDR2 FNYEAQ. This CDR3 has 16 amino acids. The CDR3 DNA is TGTGCCAGCAGCTTAGCGGCCCCCCCGTTGGGAAACACCATATATTTT. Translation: CASSLAAPPLGNTIYF.

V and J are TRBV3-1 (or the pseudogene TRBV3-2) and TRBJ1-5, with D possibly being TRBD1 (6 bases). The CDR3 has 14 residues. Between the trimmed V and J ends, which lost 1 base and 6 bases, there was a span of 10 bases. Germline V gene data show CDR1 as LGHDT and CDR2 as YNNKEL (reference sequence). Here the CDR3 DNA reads TGTGCCAGCAGCCAAGGGCCAGGGGTTCAGCCCCAGCATTTT. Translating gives CASSQGPGVQPQHF.

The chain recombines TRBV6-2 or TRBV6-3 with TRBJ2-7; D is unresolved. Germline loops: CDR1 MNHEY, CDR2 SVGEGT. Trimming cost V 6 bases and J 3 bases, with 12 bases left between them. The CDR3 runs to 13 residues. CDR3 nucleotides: TGTGCCAGCAGCCGCAACGGAATCTACGAGCAGTACTTC. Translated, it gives CASSRNGIYEQYF.

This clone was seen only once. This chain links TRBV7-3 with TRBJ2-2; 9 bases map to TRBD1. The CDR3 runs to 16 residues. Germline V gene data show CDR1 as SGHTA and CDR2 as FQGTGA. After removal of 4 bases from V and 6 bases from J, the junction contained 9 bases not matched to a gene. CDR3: CASSSQPGQGSGELFF. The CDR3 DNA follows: TGTGCCAGCAGCTCTCAGCCGGGACAGGGATCCGGGGAGCTGTTTTTT. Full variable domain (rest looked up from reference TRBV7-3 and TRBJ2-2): GAGVSQTPSNKVTEKGKYVELRCDPISGHTALYWYRQSLGQGPEFLIYFQGTGAADDSGLPNDRFFAVRPEGSVSTLKIQRTERGDSAVYLCASSSQPGQGSGELFFGEGSRLTVL.

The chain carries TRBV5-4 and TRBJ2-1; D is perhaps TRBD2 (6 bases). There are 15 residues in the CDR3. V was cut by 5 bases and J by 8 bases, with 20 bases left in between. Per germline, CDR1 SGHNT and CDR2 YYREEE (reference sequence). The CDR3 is CASRDLGLPGDEQFF. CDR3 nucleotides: TGTGCCAGCAGGGATTTGGGACTCCCGGGGGATGAGCAGTTCTTC.

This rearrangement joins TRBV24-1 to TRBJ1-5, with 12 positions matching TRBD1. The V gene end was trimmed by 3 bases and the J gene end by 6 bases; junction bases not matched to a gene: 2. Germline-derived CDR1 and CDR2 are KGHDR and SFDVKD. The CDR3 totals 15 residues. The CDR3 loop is CATSDPGQGAQPQHF. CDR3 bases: TGTGCCACCAGTGATCCGGGACAGGGGGCTCAGCCCCAGCATTTT.

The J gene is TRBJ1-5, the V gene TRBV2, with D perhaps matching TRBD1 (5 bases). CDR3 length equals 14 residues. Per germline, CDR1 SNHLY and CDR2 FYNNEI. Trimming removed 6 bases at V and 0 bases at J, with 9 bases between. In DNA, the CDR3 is TGTGCCAGCAGATCGACAGTTAGCAATCAGCCCCAGCATTTT. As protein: CASRSTVSNQPQHF.

The DNA of the CDR3 is TGTGCCAGCACCCCCAGGGTTGTGAACACCGGGGAGCTGTTTTTT. Translation gives CASTPRVVNTGELFF. J is TRBJ2-2 and V is TRBV7-9, with TRBD1 as a possible D gene (5 bases). This CDR3 spans 15 amino acids. Germline loops: CDR1 SEHNR, CDR2 FQNEAQ (reference sequence). The V end lost 7 bases, the J end lost 1 base, and 13 bases lay between the germline ends.

The CDR3 spells CASSDLMGSYNEQFF. In DNA, the CDR3 is TGTGCCAGCAGTGACCTCATGGGCTCCTACAATGAGCAGTTCTTC. The chain uses TRBV6-4 and TRBJ2-1; D is unclear. This CDR3 is 15 amino acids long. V gave up 2 bases and J gave up 0 bases, with 8 bases separating them. Germline V gives CDR1 MRHNA, CDR2 SNTAGT.

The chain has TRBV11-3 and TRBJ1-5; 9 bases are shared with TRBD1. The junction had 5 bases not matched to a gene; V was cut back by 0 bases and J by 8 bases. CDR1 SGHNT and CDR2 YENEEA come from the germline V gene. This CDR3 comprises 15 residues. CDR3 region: CASSLETGGEEPQHF. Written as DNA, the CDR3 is TGTGCCAGCAGCTTAGAAACAGGGGGCGAGGAGCCCCAGCATTTT.

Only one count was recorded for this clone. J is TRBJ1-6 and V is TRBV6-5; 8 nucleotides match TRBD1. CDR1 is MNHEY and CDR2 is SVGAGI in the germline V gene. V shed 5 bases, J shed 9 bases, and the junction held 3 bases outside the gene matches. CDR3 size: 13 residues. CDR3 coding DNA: TGTGCCAGCAGTCCCACAGGGGGTTCACCCCTCCACTTT. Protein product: CASSPTGGSPLHF.

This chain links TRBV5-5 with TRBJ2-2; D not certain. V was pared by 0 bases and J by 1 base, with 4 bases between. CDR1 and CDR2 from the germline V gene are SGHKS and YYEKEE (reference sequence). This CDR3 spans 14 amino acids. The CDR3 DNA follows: TGTGCCAGCAGCTTGGAATGGAACACCGGGGAGCTGTTTTTT. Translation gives CASSLEWNTGELFF.

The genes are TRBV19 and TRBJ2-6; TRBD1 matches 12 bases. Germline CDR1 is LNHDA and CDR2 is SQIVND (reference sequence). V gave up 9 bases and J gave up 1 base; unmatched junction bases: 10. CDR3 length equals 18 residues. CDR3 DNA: TGTGCCAGCAGTTGGGACAGGGGGCTGGGATCTGGGGCCAACGTCCTGACTTTC. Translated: CASSWDRGLGSGANVLTF.

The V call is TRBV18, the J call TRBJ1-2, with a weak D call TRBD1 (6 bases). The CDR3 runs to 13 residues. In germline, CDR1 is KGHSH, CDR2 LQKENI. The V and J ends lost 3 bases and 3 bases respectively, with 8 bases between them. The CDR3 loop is CASSPGADYGYTF. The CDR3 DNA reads TGTGCCAGCTCACCGGGGGCGGACTATGGCTACACCTTC. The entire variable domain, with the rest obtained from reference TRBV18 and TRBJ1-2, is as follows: NAGVMQNPRHLVRRRGQEARLRCSPMKGHSHVYWYRQLPEEGLKFMVYLQKENIIDESGMPKERFSAEFPKEGPSILRIQQVVRGDSAAYFCASSPGADYGYTFGSGTRLTVV.

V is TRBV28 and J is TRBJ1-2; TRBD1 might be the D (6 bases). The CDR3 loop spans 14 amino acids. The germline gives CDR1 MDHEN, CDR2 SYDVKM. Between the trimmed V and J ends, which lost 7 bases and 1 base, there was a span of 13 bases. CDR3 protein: CASKITGLNYGYTF. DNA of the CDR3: TGTGCCAGCAAAATAACAGGGCTTAACTATGGCTACACCTTC.

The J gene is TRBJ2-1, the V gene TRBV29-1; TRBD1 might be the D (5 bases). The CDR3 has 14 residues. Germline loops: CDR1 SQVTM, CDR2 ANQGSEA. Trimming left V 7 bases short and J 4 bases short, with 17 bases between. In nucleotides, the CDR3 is TGCAGCGGAAGGGGATCAAGAATGTACAATGAGCAGTTCTTC. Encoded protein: CSGRGSRMYNEQFF.

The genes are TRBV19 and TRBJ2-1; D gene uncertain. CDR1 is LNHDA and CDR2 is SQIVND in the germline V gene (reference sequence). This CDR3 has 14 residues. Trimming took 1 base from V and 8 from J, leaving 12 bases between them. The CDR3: CASSIVFESDEQFF. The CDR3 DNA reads TGTGCCAGTAGTATAGTATTTGAAAGCGATGAGCAGTTCTTC.

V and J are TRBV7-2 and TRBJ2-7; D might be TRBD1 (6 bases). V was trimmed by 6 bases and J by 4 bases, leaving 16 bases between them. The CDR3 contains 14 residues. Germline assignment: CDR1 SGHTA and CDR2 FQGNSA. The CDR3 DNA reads TGTGCCAGCAGGTTTGGGCAGGGGATGTACGAGCAGTACTTC. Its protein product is CASRFGQGMYEQYF.

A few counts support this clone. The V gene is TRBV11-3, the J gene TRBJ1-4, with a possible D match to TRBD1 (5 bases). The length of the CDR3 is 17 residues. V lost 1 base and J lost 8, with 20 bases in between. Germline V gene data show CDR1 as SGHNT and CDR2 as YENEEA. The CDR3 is CASSLAGTGGGDEKLFF. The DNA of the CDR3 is TGTGCCAGCAGCTTAGCTGGTACCGGGGGAGGGGACGAAAAACTGTTTTTT. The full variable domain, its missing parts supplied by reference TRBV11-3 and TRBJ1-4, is EAGVVQSPRYKIIEKKQPVAFWCNPISGHNTLYWYLQNLGQGPELLIRYENEEAVDDSQLPKDRFSAERLKGVDSTLKIQPAELGDSAVYLCASSLAGTGGGDEKLFFGSGTQLSVL.

In DNA form, the CDR3 reads TGTGCCAGCAGACGGACAGGGAACACTGAAGCTTTCTTT. This gives the protein CASRRTGNTEAFF. This sequence joins TRBV11-2 and TRBJ1-1; 7 nucleotides match TRBD1. V lost 6 bases to trimming and J lost 1 base; unmatched junction nucleotides: 2. There are 13 residues in the CDR3. CDR1 SGHAT and CDR2 FQNNGV come from the germline V gene.

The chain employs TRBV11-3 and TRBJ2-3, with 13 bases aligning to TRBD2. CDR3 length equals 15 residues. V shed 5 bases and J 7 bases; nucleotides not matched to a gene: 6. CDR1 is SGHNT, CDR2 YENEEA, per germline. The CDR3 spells CASSPGTSGVNTQYF. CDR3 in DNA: TGTGCCAGCAGCCCCGGGACTAGCGGGGTGAATACGCAGTATTTT.

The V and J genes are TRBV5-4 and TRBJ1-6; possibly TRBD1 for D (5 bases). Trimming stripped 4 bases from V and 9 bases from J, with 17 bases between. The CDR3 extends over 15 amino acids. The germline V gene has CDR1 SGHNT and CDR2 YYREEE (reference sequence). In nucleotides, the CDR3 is TGTGCCAGCAGCCCGGGACCCGGAGATGGTTCACCCCTCCACTTT. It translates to CASSPGPGDGSPLHF.

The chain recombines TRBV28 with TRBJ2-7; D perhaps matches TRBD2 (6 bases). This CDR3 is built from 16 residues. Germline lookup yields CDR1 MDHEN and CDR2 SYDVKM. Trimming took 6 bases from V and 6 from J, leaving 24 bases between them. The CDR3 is CASSRLVGGASSEQYF. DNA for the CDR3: TGTGCCAGCAGCCGACTAGTTGGCGGCGCGAGCAGCGAGCAGTACTTC.